This TCR beta chain was obtained from a study of T cells in Graves' hyperthyroidism and ophthalmopathy. RNA transcripts provided the source from which TCR beta CDR3 regions were amplified. A first-round RT-PCR of the TCR CDR3 used the HTBI primer set. TCRdb processed the multiplex PCR reads anew with MiXCR; each CDR3 protein has one entry. The data hold around 420,000 distinct CDR3 sequences, with about 15% observed a single time. The CDR3 contains 17 residues. Trimming took 3 bases from V and 6 from J; bases not matched to a gene: 13. Germline CDR1 is LNHNV and CDR2 is YYDKDF (reference sequence). Patients aged 18 to 65 had newly diagnosed hyperthyroidism that had lasted under 2 months. Any patient presenting with uncontrolled infection, other autoimmune disease, pregnancy or lactation was left out. Clinicians diagnosed patients from clinical symptoms, serum thyroxine and TRAb, thyroid ultrasound and orbital computed tomography.

The clonotype originates from a young woman with Graves' hyperthyroidism. The chain links TRBV15 to TRBJ2-1, with TRBD2 identical over 8 bases. The sample was blood. CDR3 bases: TGTGCCACCAGCAGGTTAGCGGGGTCTATGAACGGCAATGAGCAGTTCTTC. Its protein product is CATSRLAGSMNGNEQFF. The full variable domain, in which reference TRBV15 and TRBJ2-1 provide the parts outside the CDR3, is DAMVIQNPRYQVTQFGKPVTLSCSQTLNHNVMYWYQQKSSQAPKLLFHYYDKDFNNEADTPDNFQSRRPNTSFCFLDIRSPGLGDTAMYLCATSRLAGSMNGNEQFFGPGTRLTVL.